What follows is one T cell receptor (beta chain) and its context. Its cognate antigen has yet to be identified. Base quality data are lacking; no much larger clone is found one base away. The entry originates in a study of OX40 agonist ivuxolimab in advanced cancers. About the full investigation: Ivuxolimab, which targeted the costimulatory receptor OX40 (CD134), was an agonistic, fully human IgG2 monoclonal antibody. Partial responses occurred in three dose-escalation patients: two with cutaneous melanoma and one with hepatocellular carcinoma. Prior anti-PD-1, anti-PD-L1 or anti-CTLA-4 therapy was permitted, and approximately 40% of dose-escalation patients had received checkpoint inhibitors. The paper covers the monotherapy dose-escalation part of the phase I ivuxolimab trial, which included N of about 50 patients. Among the 52 dose-escalation patients, around 19 had hepatocellular carcinoma, approximately 15 melanoma, 9 renal cell carcinoma and 9 head and neck cancer. Peripheral TCRbeta sequencing aimed to test whether ivuxolimab altered TCR sequence diversity and caused clonal T-cell expansion. Intravenous ivuxolimab was administered to patients every 2 weeks at six dose levels: 0.01, 0.1, 0.3, 1.5, 3 and 10 mg/kg. In the dose-escalation cohort, 82.7% of patients were male, and the mean age was approximately 60 years, with a range of about 23 to 90. Study-wide conclusions, independent of this receptor: On average, CD8+ T cells showed more expanded clones than CD4+ T cells after ivuxolimab. In the 0.1-3.0 mg/kg groups, partial responders had among the lowest normalized peripheral clonal expansion, particularly in CD8+ T cells. The antigen specificity of the clonally expanded peripheral T cells was not determined. Low levels of normalized T-cell clonal expansion were also seen in some nonresponding patients. At doses of 0.1 to 3.0 mg/kg, clonal expansion of both CD4+ and CD8+ T cells in blood was seen between baseline and week 6.

Trimming removed 2 bases from V and 6 bases from J, leaving 17 bases between the germline ends. Inclusive of the bounding cysteine and phenylalanine, the CDR3 is 16 residues long. The CDR3 DNA has 48 bases and is translated from base 1. CDR1 is given as KGHSH and CDR2 as LQKENI, both from the germline V gene. Genomic DNA was extracted from sorted cells for sequencing of the TCRbeta CDR3 region. The immunoSEQ Assay was used to sequence the TCRbeta CDR3 regions. Held by TCRdb, this immuneACCESS table contains in-frame sequences only and omits some clones. Under half of the omission traces to an unresolved V gene where checked; the cause of the rest is unknown. The sample table shows over 55,000 clones, and roughly 77% are seen once. Clones ranked in the top ten supply about 5% of the sample. The trial excluded patients who had a history of autoimmune disease or were on systemic immunosuppression. Peripheral blood for TCR sequencing was drawn from every dose cohort at baseline, at cycle 4 day 1 and at cycle 7 day 1. The samples were taken from a phase I, first-in-human, multicenter, open-label dose-escalation trial of ivuxolimab. The trial enrolled adults with locally advanced or metastatic head and neck squamous cell, hepatocellular, melanoma or renal cell carcinoma. Before TCR sequencing, CD4+ T cells and CD8+ T cells from peripheral blood were sorted into separate populations.

The chain is made from TRBV18 and TRBJ1-5; the D gene is perhaps TRBD1, on 5 matching bases. This specimen consisted of CD4+ or CD8+ T cells sorted from blood, obtained in a trial of the OX40 agonist ivuxolimab. This clonotype was obtained from an adult with an advanced solid tumor such as melanoma, head and neck, liver or kidney cancer. The encoded CDR3 is CASSPYEGSSTQPQHF. DNA sequence: TGTGCCAGCTCACCATATGAGGGGTCCTCTACTCAGCCCCAGCATTTT.